Each of the 26 T cell receptor beta chains below was sequenced from the same sample in a study of T cells in Graves' hyperthyroidism and ophthalmopathy (dated by TCRdb to the late 2010s). The receptor library was made with multiplex PCR. Sequencing was performed on an Illumina HiSeq 2000. The TCR beta CDR3 regions were amplified from the RNA transcripts. The first round of RT-PCR for the TCR CDR3 was performed with the HTBI primer set and the Qiagen OneStep RT-PCR kit. Clones were called with MiXCR by TCRdb after fastp trimmed the public reads at Q25, and only in-frame beta chains were retained. CDR3 protein sequences are deduplicated, and each keeps its most common genes and DNA. The sample table lists fewer than 250,000 distinct CDR3 sequences, 16% of them with a count of one. Around 30% of the sample is taken by the ten largest. Sequencing was carried out using blood. The receptors were sampled from a woman younger than 30 with Graves' ophthalmopathy.

The DNA for the CDR3 is TGTGCCAGCAGTTACGACTGGGACCGAGGTGGCTACACCTTC. Translation gives CASSYDWDRGGYTF. This rearrangement joins TRBV6-5 to TRBJ1-2, with D perhaps matching TRBD1 (5 bases). The germline V gene has CDR1 MNHEY and CDR2 SVGAGI. V shed 2 bases and J shed 7 bases, with 14 bases lying between them. The CDR3 has 14 amino acids.

This clonotype was observed at least ten times. The V call is TRBV27, the J call TRBJ1-2, with no clear D. The V and J ends lost 3 bases and 8 bases respectively, with 13 bases between them. The CDR3 consists of 13 residues. Looked up from germline, CDR1 is MNHEY and CDR2 is SMNVEV (reference sequence). DNA for the CDR3: TGTGCCAGCAGTTTTTCGGTCAGCCTGGGCTACACCTTC. It encodes CASSFSVSLGYTF.

This clonotype occurred many times. The chain links TRBV9 to TRBJ1-2; possibly TRBD1 for D (6 bases). V lost 2 bases, J lost 0 bases, and 14 bases lay in between. This CDR3 has 16 residues. CDR1 is SGDLS and CDR2 is YYNGEE in the germline V gene. The CDR3 reads CASSVGGYPSNYGYTF. CDR3 DNA: TGTGCCAGCAGCGTTGGGGGCTACCCATCTAACTATGGCTACACCTTC. Based on the CDR3 plus reference TRBV9 and TRBJ1-2, the full variable domain is DSGVTQTPKHLITATGQRVTLRCSPRSGDLSVYWYQQSLDQGLQFLIQYYNGEERAKGNILERFSAQQFPDLHSELNLSSLELGDSALYFCASSVGGYPSNYGYTFGSGTRLTVV.

This clonotype showed up just a few times. This sequence joins TRBV14 and TRBJ1-2, with TRBD1 matching over 7 bases. Germline CDR1 SGHDN, CDR2 FVKESK. V lost 2 bases and J lost 6; bases outside the gene matches: 6. CDR3 length: 14 amino acids. This chain's CDR3 is CASSQFNRGNGYTF. The CDR3 DNA follows: TGTGCCAGCAGCCAATTTAACAGGGGTAATGGCTACACCTTC.

This clonotype has a count of ten or more. CDR3 DNA sequence: TGTGCCAGCAGTCCTCAAAGTTCGGGGGACTATGGCTACACCTTC. Its translation is CASSPQSSGDYGYTF. The J gene is TRBJ1-2, the V gene TRBV27, with D perhaps TRBD1 (5 bases). Germline V CDR1 and CDR2: MNHEY, SMNVEV (reference sequence). The ends were cut back, 5 bases at V and 3 bases at J, with 16 bases in the middle. The CDR3 is 15 residues long.

This clonotype was seen at least ten times. The chain joins TRBV27 to TRBJ1-2; D not resolved. The V and J ends lost 5 bases and 0 bases respectively, with 10 bases between them. This CDR3 has 14 residues. Germline V lookup: CDR1 MNHEY, CDR2 SMNVEV (reference sequence). In DNA, the CDR3 is TGTGCCAGCAGTCCTTTTATGGCTAACTATGGCTACACCTTC. Translating it yields CASSPFMANYGYTF.

This clonotype was detected ten times or more. The rearrangement links TRBV20-1 to TRBJ1-4; D might be TRBD1 (5 bases). Germline loops: CDR1 DFQATT, CDR2 SNEGSKA (reference sequence). The CDR3 is made up of 11 amino acids. Trimming shortened V by 2 bases and J by 10 bases, and 8 bases separated the two germline ends. CDR3 in DNA: TGCAGTGCTAGATTCGGGGGAAAACTGTTTTTT. It yields the protein CSARFGGKLFF.

The rearrangement uses TRBV2 and TRBJ2-2, with 11 bases aligning to TRBD2. V shed 4 bases and J 4 bases; nucleotides not matched to a gene: 11. CDR1 is SNHLY, CDR2 FYNNEI, per germline. The CDR3 is made up of 18 amino acids. The CDR3 DNA is TGTGCCAGCAGTGTACTAGCGGGAGAGCCGCGAGGCACCGGGGAGCTGTTTTTT. It translates to CASSVLAGEPRGTGELFF.

This clonotype was detected many times. The chain combines TRBV6-1 with TRBJ2-6; D assignment may be TRBD1 or TRBD2 (5 bases each). Germline lookup yields CDR1 MNHNS and CDR2 SASEGT. The CDR3 is made up of 18 amino acids. Trimming stripped 6 bases from V and 1 base from J, with 19 bases between. CDR3 DNA sequence: TGTGCCAGCAGGGGTAGACAGACTACCGAGTCTGGGGCCAACGTCCTGACTTTC. Protein product: CASRGRQTTESGANVLTF.

This clonotype was counted many times. The chain recombines TRBV7-9 with TRBJ2-5; D is possibly TRBD1 (6 bases). V lost 6 bases, J lost 1 base, and 12 bases lay in between. CDR1 and CDR2 from the germline V gene are SEHNR and FQNEAQ (reference sequence). The CDR3 extends over 14 amino acids. The CDR3 loop reads CASSKQGSQETQYF. Written as DNA, the CDR3 is TGTGCCAGCAGTAAACAGGGCTCCCAAGAGACCCAGTACTTC.

The chain joins TRBV20-1 to TRBJ2-3; 8 bases fit TRBD2. V lost 6 bases and J lost 4; bases outside the gene matches: 9. The CDR3 contains 14 residues. The germline V gene encodes CDR1 DFQATT and CDR2 SNEGSKA (reference sequence). CDR3 loop: CSAPGSGRPDTQYF. The CDR3 region has the DNA TGCAGTGCCCCGGGGAGCGGGAGACCAGATACGCAGTATTTT.

This clonotype was picked up a small number of times. The V and J genes are TRBV2 and TRBJ1-1; no reliable D call. The CDR3 has 13 amino acids. Trimming shortened V by 7 bases and J by 4 bases, and 13 bases separated the two germline ends. CDR1 is SNHLY, CDR2 FYNNEI, per germline. CDR3 DNA sequence: TGTGCCAGCAAAGGAGGTGGAAGCACTGAAGCTTTCTTT. It codes for CASKGGGSTEAFF.

At least ten counts were recorded for this clonotype. The V and J genes are TRBV20-1 and TRBJ2-7; D perhaps matches TRBD2 (7 bases). The ends were cut back, 4 bases at V and 5 bases at J, with 21 bases in the middle. The CDR3 spans 15 residues. The V gene's germline CDR1 is DFQATT and CDR2 SNEGSKA (reference sequence). For the CDR3, the DNA is TGCAGTGCTAAGAGGAGGGGGGGGCGTATCCACGAGCAGTACTTC. Translating gives CSAKRRGGRIHEQYF.

This clonotype was detected many times. CDR3 coding DNA: TGTGCTAGTGCCTCCCAGGGCTTCTACTATGGCTACACCTTC. It specifies CASASQGFYYGYTF. The J gene is TRBJ1-2, the V gene TRBV12-5; possibly TRBD1 for D (5 bases). Germline V gives CDR1 LGHNT, CDR2 FRNRAP. Between the trimmed V and J ends, which lost 7 bases and 3 bases, there was a span of 15 bases. This CDR3 has 14 amino acids. Full variable domain (missing parts from reference TRBV12-5 and TRBJ1-2): DARVTQTPRHKVTEMGQEVTMRCQPILGHNTVFWYRQTMMQGLELLAYFRNRAPLDDSGMPKDRFSAEMPDATLATLKIQPSEPRDSAVYFCASASQGFYYGYTFGSGTRLTVV.

This clonotype was recorded at least ten times. The chain employs TRBV12-5 and TRBJ1-5, with 7 bases fitting TRBD1. Unmatched junction bases numbered 7, after V lost 5 bases and J lost 0 bases. Germline CDR1 is LGHNT and CDR2 is FRNRAP. The CDR3 totals 16 residues. DNA of the CDR3: TGTGCTAGTGGTCCTGGGGGACAGAATAGCAATCAGCCCCAGCATTTT. Its protein product is CASGPGGQNSNQPQHF.

This clonotype was recorded many times. V is TRBV12-3 or TRBV12-4 and J is TRBJ2-3; TRBD2 aligns across 9 bases. The CDR3 runs 13 residues. The ends lost 2 bases at V and 6 bases at J; junction bases unmatched: 0. CDR3 region: CASSLLAGDTQYF. The CDR3 coding sequence is TGTGCCAGCAGTTTACTAGCGGGGGATACGCAGTATTTT.

The table lists this clonotype with many counts. The CDR3 spells CASIRDRGGTEAFF. The DNA of the CDR3 is TGTGCCAGCATCAGGGACAGGGGAGGGACTGAAGCTTTCTTT. This rearrangement joins TRBV6-1 to TRBJ1-1, with 10 bases lining up with TRBD1. CDR1 is MNHNS, CDR2 SASEGT, per germline. The ends lost 7 bases at V and 5 bases at J; junction bases unmatched: 7. CDR3 size: 14 residues.

There are many counts of this clonotype. The chain joins TRBV28 to TRBJ1-1; TRBD1 might be the D (6 bases). The germline V gene encodes CDR1 MDHEN and CDR2 SYDVKM. V was pared by 4 bases and J by 0 bases, with 12 bases between. This CDR3 spans 15 amino acids. CDR3 sequence reads: CASSSNTGMNTEAFF. The DNA for the CDR3 is TGTGCCAGCAGTTCAAACACAGGGATGAACACTGAAGCTTTCTTT.

This clonotype has a count of ten or more. This chain connects TRBV4-1 to TRBJ2-3, with D maybe TRBD1 (5 bases). The CDR3 loop spans 16 amino acids. CDR1 and CDR2 (germline): MGHRA, YSYEKL. The V gene lost 1 base and the J gene lost 5 bases, with 16 bases spanning the gap. CDR3 residues: CASSQAAPPQGDTQYF. CDR3 bases: TGCGCCAGCAGCCAAGCCGCCCCACCCCAGGGAGATACGCAGTATTTT.

This clonotype was recorded many times. The rearrangement joins TRBV11-2 to TRBJ2-1; 7 bases agree with TRBD1. The germline V gene encodes CDR1 SGHAT and CDR2 FQNNGV. After removal of 5 bases from V and 3 bases from J, the junction contained 4 bases not matched to a gene. The CDR3 loop spans 14 amino acids. CDR3: CASSPRQGYNEQFF. In DNA form, the CDR3 reads TGTGCCAGCAGCCCGCGACAGGGCTACAATGAGCAGTTCTTC.

This clonotype showed up just a few times. Here the CDR3 reads CASSIYGTENSNQPQHF. CDR3 sequence (DNA): TGTGCCAGTAGTATATATGGGACGGAAAATAGCAATCAGCCCCAGCATTTT. The chain joins TRBV19 to TRBJ1-5; the D gene is possibly TRBD1 (5 bases). Germline V lookup: CDR1 LNHDA, CDR2 SQIVND (reference sequence). V was clipped by 2 bases and J by 0 bases, with 14 bases between them. The CDR3 has 17 amino acids.

About this clonotype itself: Being one base from a much bigger clone, this may be a read error. V usage is TRBV29-1 and J usage is TRBJ1-3; 8 nucleotides line up with TRBD1. The CDR3 sequence is 14 residues long. The germline gives CDR1 SQVTM, CDR2 ANQGSEA. The CDR3 coding sequence is TGCAGCGTTTCACCACCGGGACAGGCAAACGCCATATATTTT. Protein sequence: CSVSPPGQANAIYF.

The J gene is TRBJ2-7, the V gene TRBV27; D call uncertain. Germline V gene lookup returns CDR1 MNHEY and CDR2 SMNVEV (reference sequence). The length of the CDR3 is 14 residues. The V and J ends lost 2 bases and 3 bases respectively, with 11 bases between them. This CDR3 reads CASSLSRWDYEQYF. The CDR3 coding sequence is TGTGCCAGCAGTTTAAGTAGGTGGGACTACGAGCAGTACTTC.

This clonotype came up many times. The chain employs TRBV15 and TRBJ2-7, with no clear D. CDR1 is LNHNV, CDR2 YYDKDF, per germline (reference sequence). Trimming left V 1 base short and J 5 bases short, with 3 bases between. This CDR3 is 11 amino acids long. The CDR3 protein is CATSRGNEQYF. CDR3 DNA: TGTGCCACCAGCAGAGGTAACGAGCAGTACTTC.

Many counts were recorded for this clonotype. The V gene is TRBV7-9, the J gene TRBJ1-6, with 7 bases matching TRBD1. V lost 1 base and J lost 11; bases outside the gene matches: 11. The CDR3 length is 16 residues. Germline V gene data show CDR1 as SEHNR and CDR2 as FQNEAQ (reference sequence). The chain's CDR3 is CASSLEEGQYRPPLHF. CDR3 sequence (DNA): TGTGCCAGCAGCTTAGAGGAGGGACAGTATAGGCCACCCCTCCACTTT.

The CDR3 coding sequence is TGCAGTGCCGATCCAACACGTGGGACCACACCTTACGAGCAGTACTTC. This gives the protein CSADPTRGTTPYEQYF. The J gene is TRBJ2-7, the V gene TRBV20-1; perhaps D is TRBD1 or TRBD2 (5 bases each). There are 16 residues in the CDR3. Between the trimmed V and J ends, which lost 6 bases and 4 bases, there was a span of 25 bases. CDR1 is DFQATT, CDR2 SNEGSKA, per germline (reference sequence).